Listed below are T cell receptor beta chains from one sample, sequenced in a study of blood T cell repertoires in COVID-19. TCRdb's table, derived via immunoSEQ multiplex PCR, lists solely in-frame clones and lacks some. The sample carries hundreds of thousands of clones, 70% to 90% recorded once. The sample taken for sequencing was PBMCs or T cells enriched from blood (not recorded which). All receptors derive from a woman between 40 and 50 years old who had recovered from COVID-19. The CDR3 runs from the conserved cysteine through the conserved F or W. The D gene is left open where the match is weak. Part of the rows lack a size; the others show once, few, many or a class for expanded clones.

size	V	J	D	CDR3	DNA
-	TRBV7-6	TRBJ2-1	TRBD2	CASSQGGLATHEQFF	TGTGCCAGCAGCCAAGGCGGACTAGCGACGCATGAGCAGTTCTTC
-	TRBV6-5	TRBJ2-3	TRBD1	CASRPDRTGTDTQYF	TGTGCCAGCCGACCGGACAGGACGGGCACAGATACGCAGTATTTT
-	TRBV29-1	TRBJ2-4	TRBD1	CSVGPDRQYF	TGCAGCGTTGGACCGGACAGGCAGTACTTC
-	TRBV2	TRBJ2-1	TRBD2	CASRYSGRASSYNEQFF	TGTGCCAGCAGGTACAGCGGGAGGGCTAGCTCCTACAATGAGCAGTTCTTC
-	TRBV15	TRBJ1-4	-	CATSREPGLNNEKLFF	TGTGCCACCAGCAGAGAACCGGGACTGAATAATGAAAAACTGTTTTTT
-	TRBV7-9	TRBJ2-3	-	CTQRRESTDTQYF	TGTACTCAGCGGCGGGAAAGCACAGATACGCAGTATTTT
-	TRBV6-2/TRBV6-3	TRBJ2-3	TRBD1	CASSLIRGRFPDTQYF	TGTGCCAGCAGTTTGATTAGGGGGCGATTTCCAGATACGCAGTATTTT
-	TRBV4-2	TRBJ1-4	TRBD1	CASSQDRGRREKLFF	TGTGCCAGCAGCCAGGACAGGGGGCGAAGAGAAAAACTGTTTTTT
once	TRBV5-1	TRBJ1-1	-	CASSLSRGTEAFF	TGCGCCAGCAGCTTGAGTAGAGGAACTGAAGCTTTCTTT
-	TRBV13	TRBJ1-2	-	CASSYLFPTAADSHYGYTF	TGTGCCAGCAGCTACCTCTTCCCTACCGCGGCGGACTCCCACTATGGCTACACCTTC
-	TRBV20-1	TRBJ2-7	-	CSASGIRGRRGYEQYF	TGCAGTGCTAGTGGGATTAGGGGCCGTAGGGGCTACGAGCAGTACTTC
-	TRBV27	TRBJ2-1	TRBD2	CASSSAGTRGNEQFF	TGTGCCAGCAGTTCGGCCGGGACTAGGGGCAATGAGCAGTTCTTC
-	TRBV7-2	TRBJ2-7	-	CASSLSGASYEQYF	TGTGCCAGCAGCTTATCAGGGGCGTCCTACGAGCAGTACTTC
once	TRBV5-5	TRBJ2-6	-	CASSLGDSNVLTF	TGTGCCAGCAGCTTGGGGGACTCCAACGTCCTGACTTTC
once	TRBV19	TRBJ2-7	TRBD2	CASSPLAGSSYEQYF	TGTGCCAGTAGTCCACTAGCGGGATCCTCCTACGAGCAGTACTTC
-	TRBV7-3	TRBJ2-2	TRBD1	CASSLTSQGAGGELFF	TGTGCCAGCAGCTTAACGTCGCAGGGGGCCGGCGGGGAGCTGTTTTTT
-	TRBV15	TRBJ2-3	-	CATSRGGSTDTQYF	TGTGCCACCAGCAGAGGAGGGAGCACAGATACGCAGTATTTT
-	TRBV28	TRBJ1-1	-	CASRSPGTEAFF	TGTGCCAGCAGGTCACCGGGGACTGAAGCTTTCTTT
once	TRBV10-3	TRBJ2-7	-	CAISLQAVLSYEQYF	TGTGCCATCAGCCTACAAGCGGTCCTCTCCTACGAGCAGTACTTC
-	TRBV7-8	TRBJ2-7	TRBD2	CASSVVAGSSYEQYF	TGTGCCAGCAGCGTAGTAGCGGGTAGCTCCTACGAGCAGTACTTC
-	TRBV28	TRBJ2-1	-	CASSLPLSERRSYNEQFF	TGTGCCAGCAGTTTACCCCTTTCAGAGCGTCGATCCTACAATGAGCAGTTCTTC
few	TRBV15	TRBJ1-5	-	CATSRDGGSGQPQHF	TGTGCCACCAGCAGAGATGGGGGGTCGGGTCAGCCCCAGCATTTT
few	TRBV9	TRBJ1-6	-	CASSSRENTNSPLHF	TGTGCCAGCAGCAGCCGGGAAAATACTAATTCACCCCTCCACTTT
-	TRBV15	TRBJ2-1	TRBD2	CATSFLGGSEQFF	TGTGCCACCAGCTTTCTCGGGGGGTCGGAGCAGTTCTTC
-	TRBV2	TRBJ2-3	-	CASGQGHTDTQYF	TGTGCCAGCGGGCAGGGTCACACAGATACGCAGTATTTT
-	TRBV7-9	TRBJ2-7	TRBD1	CASSTKTGPRDEQYF	TGTGCCAGCAGCACAAAGACAGGGCCGAGGGACGAGCAGTACTTC
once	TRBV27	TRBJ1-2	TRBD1	CASSSSKYRGYGYTF	TGTGCCAGCAGTTCGTCAAAATACAGGGGCTATGGCTACACCTTC
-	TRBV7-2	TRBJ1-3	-	CASSPQGPVSGNTIYF	TGTGCCAGCAGCCCACAGGGTCCCGTCTCTGGAAACACCATATATTTT
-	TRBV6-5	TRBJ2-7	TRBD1	CASSKTGESYEQYF	TGTGCCAGCAGTAAGACAGGGGAGTCCTACGAGCAGTACTTC
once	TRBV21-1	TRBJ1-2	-	CSGRVSGYTF	TGCTCGGGCAGGGTCTCTGGCTACACCTTC
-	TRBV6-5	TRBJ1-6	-	CASSYQNNSPLHF	TGTGCCAGCAGTTACCAGAATAATTCACCCCTCCACTTT
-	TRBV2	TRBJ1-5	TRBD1	CASSEGTGGSSNQPQHF	TGTGCCAGCAGTGAGGGGACAGGAGGGTCCAGCAATCAGCCCCAGCATTTT
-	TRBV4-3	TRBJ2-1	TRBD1	CASSRGRDRVGNEQFF	TGCGCCAGCAGCCGAGGCCGGGACAGGGTTGGGAATGAGCAGTTCTTC
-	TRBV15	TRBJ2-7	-	CATSRGDIPYEQYF	TGTGCCACCAGCAGAGGGGACATCCCCTACGAGCAGTACTTC
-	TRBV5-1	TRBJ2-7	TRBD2	CASSLQALAGGNYEQYF	TGCGCCAGCAGCTTGCAGGCTCTAGCGGGAGGAAACTACGAGCAGTACTTC
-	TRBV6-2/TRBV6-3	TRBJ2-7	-	CASSDGNSYEQYF	TGTGCCAGCAGTGACGGGAACTCCTACGAGCAGTACTTC
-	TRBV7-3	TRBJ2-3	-	CASSPAGAAPDTQYF	TGTGCCAGCAGCCCTGCAGGGGCGGCACCAGATACGCAGTATTTT
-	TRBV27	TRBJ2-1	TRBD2	CASSPLTSGRLQGVEQFF	TGTGCCAGCAGTCCGTTAACTAGCGGGAGGCTACAGGGGGTTGAGCAGTTCTTC
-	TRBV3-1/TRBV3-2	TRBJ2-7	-	CASSLSSGYEQYF	TGTGCCAGCAGCCTGAGTAGCGGTTACGAGCAGTACTTC